The TCR beta chain under discussion was sequenced for a study of control samples from healthy donors and cancer patients. This CDR3 spans 14 amino acids. The junction had 5 bases not matched to a gene; V was cut back by 4 bases and J by 5 bases. The germline gives CDR1 LGHNA, CDR2 YSLEER. Here immunoSEQ multiplex PCR was the method, and the copy in TCRdb shows in-frame clones only, minus some. The sample comprises about 110,000 clones, around four fifths of which are singletons, and 6% to 8% rests with the top ten. This TCR derives from a young man in good health. The sample comprised blood. The V gene is TRBV4-3, the J gene TRBJ2-4, with 7 bases aligning to TRBD1. The CDR3 DNA reads as TGCGCCAGCAGCCTGAGGGGGCGGGAAAACATTCAGTACTTC. As protein: CASSLRGRENIQYF.